The clone carrying this TCR beta chain was seen repeatedly, ten times or more. What it binds is not known. The data were obtained in a study of T-cell reconstitution after alpha-beta-depleted transplantation in children. Study results and limitations: The study reportedly traced alpha-beta T cells about two months after transplant to several hundred expanded graft clones. Several patients had high TCRbeta diversity at day 60; it came from surviving recipient T cells and thymic progenitors. T-cell numbers and diversity one year post-transplant derived largely from freshly generated T cells.

Unique molecular identifiers were incorporated when the TCRbeta library was constructed. MiXCR, run by TCRdb on the PCR reads, gives a single entry per CDR3 protein. The sample carries hundreds of thousands of distinct CDR3 sequences, under 14% recorded once. CDR3 length: 14 residues. The V and J ends lost 7 bases and 6 bases respectively, with 15 bases between them. Sequences were derived from peripheral blood, sampled 180 days after TCRalphabeta/CD19-depleted stem cell transplant. The V and J genes are TRBV12-3 or TRBV12-4 and TRBJ2-2, with D possibly being TRBD1 (6 bases). The sequence was obtained from a male patient under 10 years old who had a stem cell transplant for chronic granulomatous disease, so the T cells may come from the graft donor. CDR3 sequence (DNA): TGTGCCAGCATCCTCAGGGGAGATGCCGGGGAGCTGTTTTTT. It is translated as CASILRGDAGELFF.